The 21 T cell receptor beta chains reported below all come from one sample, sequenced in a study of radiation and T cells in renal cell carcinoma. Sequencing was performed with immunoSEQ multiplex PCR; in TCRdb, only in-frame clones are kept and a portion is missing. The data hold some 130,000 clones, with about 81% observed a single time. Time point given: blood 2 weeks post-SBRT. Documented treatment: 15 Gy SBRT to primary tumor, nephrectomy 4 weeks later. The source material was blood, sampled from a patient whose treatment included radiotherapy and nephrectomy. The receptors were gathered from a woman aged 55-70 years with renal cell carcinoma.

The chain links TRBV4-1 to TRBJ2-5; perhaps TRBD1 as D (6 bases). The CDR3 totals 14 residues. Per the germline V gene, CDR1 is MGHRA and CDR2 is YSYEKL. Trimming left V 3 bases short and J 4 bases short, with 12 bases between. The DNA for the CDR3 is TGCGCCAGCAGCCAGGATGGGGGCCGAGAGACCCAGTACTTC. It encodes CASSQDGGRETQYF.

The chain employs TRBV12-5 and TRBJ2-1; 7 bases fit TRBD1. Unmatched junction bases numbered 16, after V lost 4 bases and J lost 7 bases. The CDR3 contains 17 residues. Germline CDR1 LGHNT, CDR2 FRNRAP. The CDR3: CASGSRSGSGGDNEQFF. DNA of the CDR3: TGTGCTAGTGGTTCCCGGTCCGGGTCAGGGGGAGATAATGAGCAGTTCTTC.

This clone was observed a handful of times. The CDR3 DNA reads TGTGCCAGCAGGACCGACCGAGGTCATCACACTGAAGCTTTCTTT. This encodes CASRTDRGHHTEAFF. The chain links TRBV6-5 to TRBJ1-1; D is unclear. Germline values: CDR1 MNHEY, CDR2 SVGAGI. V gave up 6 bases and J gave up 3 bases, with 17 bases separating them. This CDR3 has 15 amino acids.

This clone was observed once. V is TRBV11-1 and J is TRBJ2-5; tentative D call: TRBD2 (5 bases). Looked up from germline, CDR1 is SGHAT and CDR2 is FQDESV (reference sequence). The V end was cut by 1 base, the J end by 5 bases, with 8 bases between. This CDR3 comprises 13 residues. CDR3 nucleotides: TGTGCCAGCAGCTTAGATCGGGGTGAGACCCAGTACTTC. The encoded protein is CASSLDRGETQYF.

The V call is TRBV28, the J call TRBJ1-5; D unresolved. Germline CDR1 and CDR2: MDHEN and SYDVKM. The CDR3 spans 14 residues. V was clipped by 6 bases and J by 5 bases, with 14 bases between them. CDR3 in amino acids: CASSPAFGDQPQHF. CDR3 DNA sequence: TGTGCCAGCAGCCCAGCGTTCGGGGATCAGCCCCAGCATTTT.

The V call is TRBV14, the J call TRBJ1-1; 7 nucleotides match TRBD1. The CDR3 is 18 amino acids. The germline CDR1 and CDR2 sequences are SGHDN and FVKESK. V shed 0 bases and J 5 bases; nucleotides not matched to a gene: 15. As DNA, the CDR3 is TGTGCCAGCAGCCAAGACCCCCACGGCCTACAGGGGTCAACTGAAGCTTTCTTT. This sequence encodes CASSQDPHGLQGSTEAFF.

The chain recombines TRBV6-4 with TRBJ2-2; TRBD2 aligns across 7 bases. Germline-derived CDR1 and CDR2 are MRHNA and SNTAGT. Losses at the gene ends were 3 bases for V and 4 bases for J; bases not matched to a gene: 8. The CDR3 runs 16 residues. The CDR3 sequence is CASSEESGVGTGELFF. The DNA for the CDR3 is TGTGCCAGCAGTGAAGAGAGCGGGGTGGGCACCGGGGAGCTGTTTTTT.

The V call is TRBV2, the J call TRBJ2-2; 15 bases fit TRBD2. Germline CDR1 is SNHLY and CDR2 is FYNNEI. With V trimmed by 6 bases and J by 7 bases, 6 bases remained unmatched. The CDR3 is 16 residues long. Here the CDR3 reads CASSRTSGGAVGELFF. The CDR3 coding sequence is TGTGCCAGCAGCCGGACTAGCGGGGGGGCCGTCGGGGAGCTGTTTTTT.

This rearrangement joins TRBV5-5 to TRBJ2-1; possibly TRBD2 for D (6 bases). The CDR3 length is 13 residues. Trimming stripped 3 bases from V and 7 bases from J, with 11 bases between. The germline CDR1 and CDR2 sequences are SGHKS and YYEKEE (reference sequence). The CDR3 region has the DNA TGTGCCAGCAGCTGGAGGGATCGGAATGAGCAGTTCTTC. Protein product: CASSWRDRNEQFF.

This CDR3 is CASSPQGTGPRGNEQFF. DNA for the CDR3: TGTGCCAGCAGCCCGCAAGGGACAGGGCCGAGGGGGAATGAGCAGTTCTTC. The rearrangement uses TRBV7-2 and TRBJ2-1; 9 positions agree with TRBD1. V was clipped by 5 bases and J by 7 bases; unmatched bases: 15. CDR1 is SGHTA, CDR2 FQGNSA, per germline. The length of the CDR3 is 17 residues.

The J gene is TRBJ2-3, the V gene TRBV6-6; 9 bases are shared with TRBD1. Unmatched junction bases numbered 8, after V lost 4 bases and J lost 3 bases. Germline CDR1 reads MNHNY; CDR2 reads SVGAGI (reference sequence). The CDR3 has 16 residues. The CDR3 is CASSSSGQGRTDTQYF. CDR3 coding DNA: TGTGCCAGCAGTTCTTCAGGACAGGGGCGGACAGATACGCAGTATTTT.

The chain joins TRBV6-1 to TRBJ1-2; TRBD1 aligns across 9 bases. After removal of 2 bases from V and 1 base from J, the junction contained 8 bases not matched to a gene. Germline-derived CDR1 and CDR2 are MNHNS and SASEGT. The CDR3 runs to 17 residues. The CDR3 is CASSESAWTGDNYGYTF. In DNA form, the CDR3 reads TGTGCCAGCAGTGAATCGGCGTGGACAGGGGATAACTATGGCTACACCTTC.

The gene calls are TRBV6-1 and TRBJ2-7; D is tentatively TRBD1 or TRBD2 (7 bases each). V lost 7 bases and J 2 bases, leaving 15 bases between the germline ends. Germline V gene sequence: CDR1 MNHNS, CDR2 SASEGT. The CDR3 is 14 residues long. CDR3 in amino acids: CASNSGGGTYEQYF. For the CDR3, the DNA is TGTGCCAGCAACTCAGGGGGAGGGACCTACGAGCAGTACTTC.

The gene calls are TRBV18 and TRBJ1-2; D not certain. The CDR3 runs to 12 residues. V was clipped by 2 bases and J by 5 bases, with 6 bases between them. Germline CDR1 reads KGHSH; CDR2 reads LQKENI. Written as DNA, the CDR3 is TGTGCCAGCTCACCAACAGCTTATGGCTACACCTTC. Its protein product is CASSPTAYGYTF.

This rearrangement joins TRBV4-3 to TRBJ1-4, with TRBD1 as a possible D gene (5 bases). The V end was cut by 3 bases, the J end by 0 bases, with 11 bases between. The CDR3 consists of 16 residues. CDR1 and CDR2 (germline): LGHNA, YSLEER. Written as DNA, the CDR3 is TGCGCCAGCAGCCAGGGCAGGGCTTCAACTAATGAAAAACTGTTTTTT. This encodes CASSQGRASTNEKLFF.

The rearrangement joins TRBV28 to TRBJ1-2, with D tentatively TRBD1 (6 bases). Germline CDR1 and CDR2: MDHEN and SYDVKM. The CDR3 is 12 residues long. Trimming took off 6 bases at V and 14 bases at J, with 19 bases between the two ends. The CDR3 region has the DNA TGTGCCAGCAGCGATCCCAAACAGGGTTTTACCTTC. Protein: CASSDPKQGFTF.

This chain uses TRBV7-9 with TRBJ2-7; 9 bases match TRBD1. CDR3 length: 14 amino acids. Germline CDR1 reads SEHNR; CDR2 reads FQNEAQ (reference sequence). The V and J ends lost 5 bases and 3 bases, in that order; junction bases with no gene match: 5. DNA of the CDR3: TGTGCCAGCAGCCCCCAGACAGGGGGCTACGAGCAGTACTTC. Translation: CASSPQTGGYEQYF.

In this sample, this clone turned up once. The V gene is TRBV7-9, the J gene TRBJ2-2, with 11 bases that match TRBD2. Germline lookup yields CDR1 SEHNR and CDR2 FQNEAQ (reference sequence). The trim removed 3 bases at V and 5 bases at J, leaving 2 bases unmatched. This CDR3 is built from 15 residues. The CDR3 loop is CASSLASGGTGELFF. The CDR3 DNA follows: TGTGCCAGCAGCTTGGCTAGCGGGGGGACCGGGGAGCTGTTTTTT.

The chain joins TRBV7-2 to TRBJ2-5; weak D call: TRBD2 (6 bases). Deletions cut 4 bases from V and 10 bases from J, with 13 bases between. Germline CDR1 SGHTA, CDR2 FQGNSA. The CDR3 runs 12 residues. Written as DNA, the CDR3 is TGTGCCAGCAGCTCCCTTTTGGGGGGCCAGTACTTC. This translates into CASSSLLGGQYF.

A single count supports this clone. V gene TRBV7-2 combines with J gene TRBJ2-7; possibly TRBD2 for D (5 bases). Trimming left V 3 bases short and J 2 bases short, with 14 bases between. CDR3 size: 15 residues. Looked up from germline, CDR1 is SGHTA and CDR2 is FQGNSA. The CDR3 region is CASSFTGISPYEQYF. Written as DNA, the CDR3 is TGTGCCAGCAGCTTTACCGGGATTTCTCCCTACGAGCAGTACTTC.

The gene calls are TRBV9 and TRBJ1-6, with TRBD1 as a possible D gene (6 bases). This CDR3 contains 14 residues. Germline V CDR1 and CDR2: SGDLS, YYNGEE. V dropped 7 bases and J dropped 9 bases, with 17 bases sitting between them. The DNA of the CDR3 is TGTGCCAGCGGCCTCGGGGGGCCAAGTTCACCCCTCCACTTT. Encoded protein: CASGLGGPSSPLHF.